The T cell receptor beta chain described here comes from a study of technical replicates of blood from a handful of donors (dated by TCRdb to 2015 to 2018). Trimming at the junction amounts to 0 bases on V and 1 base on J, and the germline ends lie 9 bases apart. The CDR3 starts with the cysteine, ends with the phenylalanine, and has 15 residues. The retained sequence is limited to the CDR3, 45 bases, with the frame set at the first base. For CDR1 and CDR2, the germline V gene (reference sequence) lists SEHNR and FQNEAQ. For this clone: Its antigen is unknown. Per-nucleotide qualities are absent, and no much larger clonotype sits a single base away.

The library relied on the immunoSEQ multiplex PCR assay. What TCRdb holds here is the immuneACCESS table cut down to in-frame rearrangements. Part of the clones is not present; checked against another copy, under half of the missing clones reflect an unresolved V gene, and the others are unexplained. Present in this sample are approximately 70,000 clones, about 90% of which were seen just once. The ten largest make up 0.42% of the sample. The rearrangement combines TRBV7-9 with TRBJ1-1; no D gene is confidently identified. Material for sequencing was T cells isolated from PBMCs. This sequence was found in a human donor in good health. CDR3 protein: CASSLATAGNTEAFF. Here is the DNA: TGTGCCAGCAGCTTAGCCACGGCAGGGAACACTGAAGCTTTCTTT.